Below are 32 T cell receptor beta chains sequenced from a single sample in a study of T cells in Graves' hyperthyroidism and ophthalmopathy. Amplified TCR beta CDR3 regions came from RNA transcripts. First-round RT-PCR of the TCR CDR3 relied on the HTBI primer set. MiXCR was run by TCRdb on the multiplex PCR reads, yielding one entry per CDR3 protein. The sample records about 840,000 distinct CDR3 sequences, approximately 40% being singletons. Sequencing was carried out using blood. The receptors were gathered from a man in his late teens or twenties with Graves' hyperthyroidism.

This clonotype occurred many times. The chain has TRBV7-2 and TRBJ2-6; a weak D match, TRBD2 (5 bases). The CDR3 is 16 amino acids. Per the germline V gene, CDR1 is SGHTA and CDR2 is FQGNSA. The V end lost 5 bases, the J end lost 0 bases, and 11 bases lay between the germline ends. The DNA of the CDR3 is TGTGCCAGCAGCCCCGGACTCGCCTCTGGGGCCAACGTCCTGACTTTC. Its protein is CASSPGLASGANVLTF. Supplemented by reference TRBV7-2 and TRBJ2-6, the full variable domain reads GAGVSQSPSNKVTEKGKDVELRCDPISGHTALYWYRQSLGQGLEFLIYFQGNSAPDKSGLPSDRFSAERTGGSVSTLTIQRTQQEDSAVYLCASSPGLASGANVLTFGAGSRLTVL.

This chain connects TRBV9 to TRBJ1-2; 7 nucleotides align to TRBD1. J lost 1 base, V lost 5 bases, and 2 bases had no gene match. This CDR3 is 13 amino acids long. Germline CDR1 reads SGDLS; CDR2 reads YYNGEE. CDR3 amino acids: CASRTGSNYGYTF. The DNA for the CDR3 is TGTGCCAGCAGGACAGGGAGTAACTATGGCTACACCTTC.

This clonotype has a count of ten or more. This sequence joins TRBV9 and TRBJ1-1; tentative D call: TRBD1 (5 bases). The CDR3 has 14 residues. CDR1 and CDR2 from the germline V gene are SGDLS and YYNGEE. Trimming cost V 7 bases and J 4 bases, with 17 bases left between them. The CDR3 sequence is CASQQAGTGTEAFF. The CDR3 coding sequence is TGTGCCAGCCAACAGGCAGGGACGGGCACTGAAGCTTTCTTT.

V and J are TRBV7-9 and TRBJ2-2; TRBD1 matches 9 bases. CDR3 length: 15 residues. The J segment lost 5 bases and the V segment lost 5 bases, leaving 6 bases of the junction unmatched. Germline CDR1 reads SEHNR; CDR2 reads FQNEAQ (reference sequence). CDR3 amino acids: CASSAGTGRTGELFF. CDR3 DNA sequence: TGTGCCAGCAGCGCAGGGACAGGGAGAACCGGGGAGCTGTTTTTT.

The gene calls are TRBV7-3 and TRBJ2-5; 10 nucleotides line up with TRBD2. The germline V gene has CDR1 SGHTA and CDR2 FQGTGA. The CDR3 runs to 16 residues. The junction had 15 bases not matched to a gene; V was cut back by 6 bases and J by 8 bases. The CDR3 DNA reads TGTGCCAGCAGACTTGGGACTAGCGTCATCGGAGACACCCAGTACTTC. This sequence encodes CASRLGTSVIGDTQYF.

This clonotype has only one observation. The chain couples TRBV7-9 to TRBJ2-7; D tentatively fits TRBD1 or TRBD2 (6 bases each). The J call may be incorrect, as the DNA end agrees better with TRBJ2-5. CDR3 length: 13 amino acids. From germline, CDR1 is SEHNR and CDR2 FQNEAQ (reference sequence). CDR3 amino acids: CASRASGAETQYF. DNA for the CDR3: TGTGCCAGCAGAGCCTCGGGGGCAGAGACCCAGTACTTC.

On this clonotype: At one end, the junction sequence differs from germline, possibly due to a read error. This rearrangement joins TRBV7-7 to TRBJ2-2; TRBD2 agrees at 13 bases. Per the germline V gene, CDR1 is SSHAT and CDR2 is FNYEAQ (reference sequence). This CDR3 spans 18 amino acids. DNA of the CDR3: TGTGCTAGCAGCTTCGGACTAGCGGGAGCCCCGGGCACCGGGGAGCTGTTTTTT. The encoded protein is CASSFGLAGAPGTGELFF.

This clonotype appeared a few times. V usage is TRBV5-1 and J usage is TRBJ1-2; D not resolved. This CDR3 contains 13 residues. V was clipped by 0 bases and J by 6 bases, with 9 bases between them. The V gene's germline CDR1 is SGHRS and CDR2 YFSETQ. CDR3 sequence: CASSLAAENGYTF. The CDR3 DNA is TGCGCCAGCAGCTTGGCCGCAGAAAATGGCTACACCTTC. Full variable domain (rest looked up from reference TRBV5-1 and TRBJ1-2): KAGVTQTPRYLIKTRGQQVTLSCSPISGHRSVSWYQQTPGQGLQFLFEYFSETQRNKGNFPGRFSGRQFSNSRSEMNVSTLELGDSALYLCASSLAAENGYTFGSGTRLTVV.

This clonotype was seen a handful of times. The V gene is TRBV5-1, the J gene TRBJ2-5; D remains ambiguous. This CDR3 is 13 amino acids long. V was pared by 4 bases and J by 5 bases, with 12 bases between. The germline CDR1 and CDR2 sequences are SGHRS and YFSETQ. The CDR3 DNA sequence: TGCGCCAGCAGCCTGGAGCCAGTGGAGACCCAGTACTTC. Translation: CASSLEPVETQYF.

V and J are TRBV2 and TRBJ2-7, with 7 positions matching TRBD2. J lost 3 bases, V lost 2 bases, and 4 bases had no gene match. Germline CDR1 is SNHLY and CDR2 is FYNNEI. The CDR3 contains 14 residues. The CDR3: CASSETGGGYEQYF. DNA of the CDR3: TGTGCCAGCAGTGAAACGGGGGGAGGCTACGAGCAGTACTTC.

The chain links TRBV5-1 to TRBJ1-3; 7 bases agree with TRBD1. Germline CDR1 reads SGHRS; CDR2 reads YFSETQ. Trimming removed 3 bases from V and 0 bases from J; junction bases left unmatched: 6. CDR3 length: 16 residues. The CDR3 sequence is CASSSGDSLSGNTIYF. In DNA, the CDR3 is TGCGCCAGCAGCTCGGGGGACAGTCTCTCTGGAAACACCATATATTTT.

The chain combines TRBV29-1 with TRBJ2-5, with 9 bases lining up with TRBD1. The V and J ends lost 3 bases and 4 bases, in that order; junction bases with no gene match: 6. The length of the CDR3 is 14 residues. Germline V gene data show CDR1 as SQVTM and CDR2 as ANQGSEA. CDR3 sequence (DNA): TGCAGCGTTGAGGCACAGGGGGCACGAGAGACCCAGTACTTC. It translates to CSVEAQGARETQYF.

The table lists this clonotype with a few counts. The gene calls are TRBV9 and TRBJ2-2, with D tentatively TRBD2 (6 bases). The CDR3 is made up of 14 amino acids. V lost 4 bases, J lost 6 bases, and 13 bases lay in between. Germline values: CDR1 SGDLS, CDR2 YYNGEE. As DNA, the CDR3 is TGTGCCAGCAGCTCCGGACTACACGCCGGGGAGCTGTTTTTT. Protein: CASSSGLHAGELFF.

This clonotype was seen a few times. The chain couples TRBV19 to TRBJ2-7; tentatively, D is TRBD1 (5 bases). With 1 base removed from V and 2 bases from J, the gap between germline ends came to 9 bases. The CDR3 is 14 amino acids. Germline CDR1 is LNHDA and CDR2 is SQIVND (reference sequence). CDR3 in DNA: TGTGCCAGTAGTATAGGTGACAGCGCCTACGAGCAGTACTTC. It translates to CASSIGDSAYEQYF.

The chain is built from TRBV9 and TRBJ2-3, with TRBD2 matching over 8 bases. This CDR3 comprises 15 residues. The ends lost 2 bases at V and 0 bases at J; junction bases unmatched: 2. Germline assignment: CDR1 SGDLS and CDR2 YYNGEE. The DNA of the CDR3 is TGTGCCAGCAGCGTTAGCGGGACTAGCACAGATACGCAGTATTTT. Translating it yields CASSVSGTSTDTQYF.

This rearrangement joins TRBV4-1 to TRBJ2-7, with TRBD2 matching over 7 bases. CDR3 length: 15 amino acids. CDR1 and CDR2 from the germline V gene are MGHRA and YSYEKL. Unmatched junction bases numbered 4, after V lost 1 base and J lost 1 base. The CDR3, as DNA: TGCGCCAGCAGCCAAGGCCGCGGGAGATCCTACGAGCAGTACTTC. This gives the protein CASSQGRGRSYEQYF.

This clonotype occurred a few times. The gene calls are TRBV4-3 and TRBJ1-5; D is unclear. The length of the CDR3 is 15 residues. The ends were cut back, 1 base at V and 7 bases at J, with 14 bases in the middle. Germline CDR1 is LGHNA and CDR2 is YSLEER. The CDR3: CASSQGVSSDQPQHF. CDR3 nucleotide sequence: TGCGCCAGCAGCCAAGGGGTTAGTAGCGACCAGCCCCAGCATTTT.

This chain links TRBV29-1 with TRBJ2-7; 9 bases align to TRBD1. The germline V gene encodes CDR1 SQVTM and CDR2 ANQGSEA. The CDR3 totals 14 residues. V shed 0 bases and J 2 bases; nucleotides not matched to a gene: 2. CDR3 in amino acids: CSVEEDRGAYEQYF. As DNA, the CDR3 is TGCAGCGTTGAAGAGGACAGGGGAGCCTACGAGCAGTACTTC.

This chain connects TRBV29-1 to TRBJ2-5; D may be TRBD1 (6 bases). Trimming removed 7 bases at V and 0 bases at J, with 6 bases between. Germline V gene data show CDR1 as SQVTM and CDR2 as ANQGSEA. This CDR3 comprises 11 residues. CDR3 coding DNA: TGCAGCGGGACAGACCAAGAGACCCAGTACTTC. Translation gives CSGTDQETQYF.

In regard to this clonotype: A much larger clone differs from this one at a single base, so this may be a read error. The V and J genes are TRBV14 and TRBJ1-2; no clear D gene. Germline V CDR1 and CDR2: SGHDN, FVKESK. The CDR3 spans 14 residues. The CDR3 here is CVSSRIPPLYGYTF. In DNA form, the CDR3 reads TGTGTCAGCAGCCGCATCCCCCCCCTCTATGGCTACACCTTC.

This clonotype has a count of ten or more. The V call is TRBV29-1, the J call TRBJ1-1, with a possible D match to TRBD1 (6 bases). This CDR3 has 12 amino acids. Germline V gene lookup returns CDR1 SQVTM and CDR2 ANQGSEA. The germline V and J ends were trimmed by 3 bases and 4 bases, with 9 bases remaining between them. CDR3 sequence (DNA): TGCAGCGTTGACGGCAGGGGCACTGAAGCTTTCTTT. This encodes CSVDGRGTEAFF.

CDR3: CASRQTGSNTGELFF. The CDR3, as DNA: TGTGCCAGCAGACAGACTGGGTCAAACACCGGGGAGCTGTTTTTT. J is TRBJ2-2 and V is TRBV3-1; no definite D call. Trimming shortened V by 6 bases and J by 2 bases, and 13 bases separated the two germline ends. CDR3 length: 15 residues. CDR1 LGHDT and CDR2 YNNKEL come from the germline V gene (reference sequence).

The CDR3 nucleotides are TGCAGTGCTAGTATACTAGCGGGGACTTTGGAGACCCAGTACTTC. Its translation: CSASILAGTLETQYF. V gene TRBV20-1 combines with J gene TRBJ2-5, with 10 bases matching TRBD2. The ends lost 3 bases at V and 5 bases at J; junction bases unmatched: 9. CDR3 length equals 15 residues. Germline V CDR1 and CDR2: DFQATT, SNEGSKA (reference sequence).

The CDR3 region has the DNA TGCAGTGCTAGGAGGGACAGGGCTGGCTACACCTTC. Translating it yields CSARRDRAGYTF. This chain connects TRBV20-1 to TRBJ1-2; 9 bases are a match to TRBD1. After removal of 3 bases from V and 7 bases from J, the junction contained 3 bases not matched to a gene. CDR1 and CDR2 (germline): DFQATT, SNEGSKA (reference sequence). The CDR3 extends over 12 amino acids.

This clonotype was detected only a few times. This sequence joins TRBV5-6 and TRBJ2-5; perhaps TRBD2 as D (6 bases). Per the germline V gene, CDR1 is SGHDT and CDR2 is YYEEEE. Trimming stripped 4 bases from V and 3 bases from J, with 16 bases between. The CDR3 has 15 residues. CDR3 sequence: CASSLGTLQKETQYF. CDR3 in DNA: TGTGCCAGCAGCCTCGGGACTTTGCAAAAAGAGACCCAGTACTTC.

The chain links TRBV7-9 to TRBJ2-5, with D possibly being TRBD2 (5 bases). V shed 2 bases and J shed 5 bases, with 12 bases lying between them. Germline assignment: CDR1 SEHNR and CDR2 FQNEAQ (reference sequence). This CDR3 region has 14 residues. The CDR3 coding sequence is TGTGCCAGCAGCTTATGGAGCGAGCGGGAGACCCAGTACTTC. This sequence encodes CASSLWSERETQYF. The variable domain in full, completed from reference TRBV7-9 and TRBJ2-5, reads DTGVSQNPRHKITKRGQNVTFRCDPISEHNRLYWYRQTLGQGPEFLTYFQNEAQLEKSRLLSDRFSAERPKGSFSTLEIQRTEQGDSAMYLCASSLWSERETQYFGPGTRLLVL.

The CDR3 DNA follows: TGCGCCAGCAGCCAAGGGGAGGGGGTCGATCAGCCCCAGCATTTT. This gives the protein CASSQGEGVDQPQHF. The rearrangement uses TRBV4-3 and TRBJ1-5; D is perhaps TRBD1 (6 bases). The CDR3 covers 15 residues. The germline CDR1 and CDR2 sequences are LGHNA and YSLEER. V was pared by 1 base and J by 5 bases, with 12 bases between.

The chain recombines TRBV12-3 or TRBV12-4 with TRBJ2-7; a possible D gene is TRBD1 (5 bases). CDR3 length: 15 amino acids. Between the trimmed V and J ends, which lost 1 base and 4 bases, there was a span of 14 bases. The CDR3 spells CASSLGRQNDYEQYF. In DNA form, the CDR3 reads TGTGCCAGCAGTTTAGGTAGACAGAATGATTACGAGCAGTACTTC.

The chain combines TRBV7-2 with TRBJ1-5, with 7 bases lining up with TRBD1. With V trimmed by 11 bases and J by 2 bases, 9 bases remained unmatched. The CDR3 spans 14 residues. CDR1 and CDR2 from the germline V gene are SGHTA and FQGNSA. This CDR3 is CAWSPGQGNQPQHF. CDR3 nucleotide sequence: TGTGCCTGGAGTCCAGGACAGGGCAATCAGCCCCAGCATTTT.

This clonotype was detected a few times. CDR3 sequence: CASSLVGSPSLEQYF. The CDR3 DNA reads as TGTGCCAGCAGCTTAGTGGGCTCCCCATCCTTGGAGCAGTACTTC. The chain recombines TRBV7-2 with TRBJ2-7; D is unresolved. In germline, CDR1 is SGHTA, CDR2 FQGNSA. Trimming took off 1 base at V and 7 bases at J, with 17 bases between the two ends. This CDR3 spans 15 amino acids.

This clonotype was picked up many times. The J gene is TRBJ2-6, the V gene TRBV5-1, with no clear D. CDR3 length equals 14 residues. CDR1 is SGHRS, CDR2 YFSETQ, per germline. The ends were cut back, 4 bases at V and 4 bases at J, with 9 bases in the middle. The chain's CDR3 is CASSPVDGANVLTF. CDR3 DNA sequence: TGCGCCAGCAGCCCAGTGGACGGGGCCAACGTCCTGACTTTC.

CDR3 sequence: CSVTGAVSYGYTF. The CDR3 bases are TGCAGCGTTACCGGGGCCGTGAGCTATGGCTACACCTTC. This chain links TRBV29-1 with TRBJ1-2; TRBD1 is a possible D gene (5 bases). Trimming cost V 5 bases and J 4 bases, with 14 bases left between them. This CDR3 contains 13 residues. Germline V gene sequence: CDR1 SQVTM, CDR2 ANQGSEA.